Listed below are T cell receptor beta chains from one sample, sequenced in a study of control samples from healthy donors and cancer patients. Sequencing was performed with immunoSEQ multiplex PCR; in TCRdb, only in-frame clones are kept and a portion is missing. The sample shows roughly 100,000 clones, roughly nine tenths of them seen only once. The specimen sequenced was blood. Receptors originate from a young woman in good health. The CDR3 runs from the conserved cysteine through the conserved F or W. Each record gives: V gene, clone size, J gene, D gene, CDR3 DNA, CDR3 protein. The D gene is left open where the match is weak. The size field is filled for only some rows; it gives once, few, many or a size class.

>TRBV19|NA|TRBJ1-2|NA
TGTGCCAGTAACTCCGAATCTTATGGCTACACCTTC
CASNSESYGYTF
>TRBV19|NA|TRBJ1-2|NA
TGTGCCAGTAGTATGTCTGGACAGAAGGAAGGCTACACCTTC
CASSMSGQKEGYTF
>TRBV6-4|NA|TRBJ1-1|TRBD1
TGTGCCAGCAGTGACTCGACAGGGGGAAGCACTGAAGCTTTCTTT
CASSDSTGGSTEAFF
>TRBV19|few|TRBJ1-1|TRBD1
TGTGCCAGTAGAACAATCCGAACAGGACAGGAAGGGGCTGAAGCTTTCTTT
CASRTIRTGQEGAEAFF
>TRBV9|NA|TRBJ2-7|TRBD1
TGTGCCAGCAGCGTCGAGGGGACAGGGCGAGAAGAGCAGTACTTC
CASSVEGTGREEQYF
>TRBV19|NA|TRBJ2-7|TRBD2
TGTGCCAGTAGTCGGGGACTACAGATACCTCCTAACGAGCAGTACTTC
CASSRGLQIPPNEQYF
>TRBV3-1/TRBV3-2|NA|TRBJ1-5|NA
TGTGCCAGCAGCCAAGATGTCCTTCAGCCCCAGCATTTT
CASSQDVLQPQHF
>TRBV2|NA|TRBJ2-7|TRBD1
TGTGCCAGCAGTGGACAGGGGAACATCGGCTACGAGCAGTACTTC
CASSGQGNIGYEQYF
>TRBV18|NA|TRBJ2-7|TRBD1
TGTGCCAGCTCACCGAGGTGGCTCGACAGGGGGACCTACGAGCAGTACTTC
CASSPRWLDRGTYEQYF
>TRBV6-5|NA|TRBJ2-2|NA
TGTGCCAGCGGGGCCGCGTGGACCGGGGAGCTGTTTTTT
CASGAAWTGELFF
>TRBV5-1|NA|TRBJ2-7|NA
TGCGCCAGCAGCTTGGATGTAGACTACGAGCAGTACTTC
CASSLDVDYEQYF
>TRBV30|NA|TRBJ2-2|TRBD1
TGTGCCTGGAGTAAGGCCGGGACAGAGAACACCGGGGAGCTGTTTTTT
CAWSKAGTENTGELFF
>TRBV7-2|few|TRBJ1-5|TRBD1
TGTGCCAGCCGGGAGGGGGCTATTAGCAATCAGCCCCAGCATTTT
CASREGAISNQPQHF
>TRBV10-3|NA|TRBJ1-5|NA
TGTGCCATCAGTGAGGGGGAGGGACTCGCCCGAAATCAGCCCCAGCATTTT
CAISEGEGLARNQPQHF
>TRBV27|NA|TRBJ2-1|NA
TGTGCCAGCATCCAGGAGGCGGCAGGCTCCTACAATGAGCAGTTCTTC
CASIQEAAGSYNEQFF
>TRBV27|NA|TRBJ1-1|NA
TGTGCCAGCAGTTTATCGAGGGGGGGAGTAAGGGAAGCTTTCTTT
CASSLSRGGVREAFF
>TRBV11-3|NA|TRBJ2-3|NA
TGTGCCAGCAGCTTAGAGATGTCGGTTAGCACAGATACGCAGTATTTT
CASSLEMSVSTDTQYF